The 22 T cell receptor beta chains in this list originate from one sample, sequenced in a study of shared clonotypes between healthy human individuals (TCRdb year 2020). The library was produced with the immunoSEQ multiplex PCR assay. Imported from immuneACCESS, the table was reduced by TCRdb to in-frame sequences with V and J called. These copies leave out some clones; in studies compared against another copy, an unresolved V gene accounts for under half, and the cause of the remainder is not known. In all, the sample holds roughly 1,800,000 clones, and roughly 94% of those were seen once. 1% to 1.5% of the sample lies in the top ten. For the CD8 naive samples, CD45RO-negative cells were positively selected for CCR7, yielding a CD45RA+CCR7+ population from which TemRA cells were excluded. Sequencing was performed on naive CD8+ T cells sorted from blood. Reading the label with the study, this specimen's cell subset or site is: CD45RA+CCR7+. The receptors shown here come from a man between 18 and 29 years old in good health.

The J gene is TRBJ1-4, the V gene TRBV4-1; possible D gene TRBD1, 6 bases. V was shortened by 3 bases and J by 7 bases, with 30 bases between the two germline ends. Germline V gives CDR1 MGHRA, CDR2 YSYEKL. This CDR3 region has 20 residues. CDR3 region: CASSQSWDIVVMEVGEKLFF. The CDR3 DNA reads TGCGCCAGCAGCCAGTCGTGGGACATAGTCGTTATGGAGGTCGGTGAAAAACTGTTTTTT.

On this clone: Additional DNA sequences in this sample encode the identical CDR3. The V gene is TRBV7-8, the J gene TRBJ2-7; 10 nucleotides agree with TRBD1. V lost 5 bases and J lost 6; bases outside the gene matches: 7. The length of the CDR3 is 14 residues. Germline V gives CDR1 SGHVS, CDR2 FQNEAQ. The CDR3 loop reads CASSPWTGGSEQYF. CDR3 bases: TGTGCCAGCAGCCCCTGGACAGGGGGAAGCGAGCAGTACTTC.

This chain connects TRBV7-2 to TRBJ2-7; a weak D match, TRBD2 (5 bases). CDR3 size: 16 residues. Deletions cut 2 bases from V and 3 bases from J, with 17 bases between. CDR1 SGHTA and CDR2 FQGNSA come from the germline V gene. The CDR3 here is CASSLNEGLLSYEQYF. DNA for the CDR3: TGTGCCAGCAGCTTAAATGAGGGTCTTCTAAGCTACGAGCAGTACTTC.

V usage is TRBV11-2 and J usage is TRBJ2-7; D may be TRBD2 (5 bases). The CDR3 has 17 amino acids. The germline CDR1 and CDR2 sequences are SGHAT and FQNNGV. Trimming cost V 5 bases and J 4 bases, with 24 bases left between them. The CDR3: CASSPLLGEEGKYEQYF. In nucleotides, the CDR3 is TGTGCCAGCAGCCCCCTCCTTGGGGAAGAGGGCAAATACGAGCAGTACTTC.

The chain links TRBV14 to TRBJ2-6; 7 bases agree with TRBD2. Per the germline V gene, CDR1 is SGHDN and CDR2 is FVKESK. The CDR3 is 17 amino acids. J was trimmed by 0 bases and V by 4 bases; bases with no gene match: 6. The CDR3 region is CASSPLGGYSGANVLTF. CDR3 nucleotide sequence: TGTGCCAGCAGCCCGTTGGGGGGGTACTCTGGGGCCAACGTCCTGACTTTC.

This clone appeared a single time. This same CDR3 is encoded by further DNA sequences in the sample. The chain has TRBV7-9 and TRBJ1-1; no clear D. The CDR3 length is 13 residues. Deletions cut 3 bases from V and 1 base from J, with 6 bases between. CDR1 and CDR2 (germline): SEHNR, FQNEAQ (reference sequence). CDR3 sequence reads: CASSFPENTEAFF. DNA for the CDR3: TGTGCCAGCAGCTTTCCGGAGAACACTGAAGCTTTCTTT.

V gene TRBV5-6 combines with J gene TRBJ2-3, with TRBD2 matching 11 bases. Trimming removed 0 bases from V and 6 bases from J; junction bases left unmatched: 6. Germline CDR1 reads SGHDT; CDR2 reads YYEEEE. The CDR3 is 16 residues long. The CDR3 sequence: CASSLAGVAGGDTQYF. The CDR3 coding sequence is TGTGCCAGCAGCTTGGCAGGGGTAGCGGGAGGGGATACGCAGTATTTT.

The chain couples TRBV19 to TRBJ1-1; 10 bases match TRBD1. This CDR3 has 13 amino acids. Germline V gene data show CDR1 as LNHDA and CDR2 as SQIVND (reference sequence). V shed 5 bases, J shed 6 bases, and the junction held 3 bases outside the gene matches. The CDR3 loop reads CASSQDRGAEAFF. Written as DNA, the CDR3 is TGTGCCAGTAGTCAGGACAGGGGGGCTGAAGCTTTCTTT.

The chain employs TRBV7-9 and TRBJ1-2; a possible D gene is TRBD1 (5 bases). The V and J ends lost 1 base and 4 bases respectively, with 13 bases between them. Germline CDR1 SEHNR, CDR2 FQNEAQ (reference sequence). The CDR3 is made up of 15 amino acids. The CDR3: CASSLEEGWAYGYTF. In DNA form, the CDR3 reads TGTGCCAGCAGCTTAGAGGAGGGGTGGGCCTATGGCTACACCTTC.

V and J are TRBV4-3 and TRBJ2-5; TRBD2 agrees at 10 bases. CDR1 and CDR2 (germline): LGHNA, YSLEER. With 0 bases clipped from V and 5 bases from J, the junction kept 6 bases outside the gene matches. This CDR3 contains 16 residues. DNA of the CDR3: TGCGCCAGCAGCCAAGATGGAGCGGGAGGGGGTGAGACCCAGTACTTC. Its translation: CASSQDGAGGGETQYF.

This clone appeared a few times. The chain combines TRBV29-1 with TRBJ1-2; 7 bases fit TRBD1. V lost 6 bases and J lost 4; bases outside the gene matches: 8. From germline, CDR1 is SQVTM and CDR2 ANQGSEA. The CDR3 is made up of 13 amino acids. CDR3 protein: CSVPAQGSYGYTF. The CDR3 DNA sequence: TGCAGCGTCCCGGCACAGGGGAGCTATGGCTACACCTTC.

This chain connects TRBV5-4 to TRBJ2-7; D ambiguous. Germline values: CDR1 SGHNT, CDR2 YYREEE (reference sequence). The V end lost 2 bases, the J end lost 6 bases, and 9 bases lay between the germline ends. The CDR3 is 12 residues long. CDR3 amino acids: CASSFSGFEQYF. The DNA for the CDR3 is TGTGCCAGCAGCTTTTCGGGCTTCGAGCAGTACTTC.

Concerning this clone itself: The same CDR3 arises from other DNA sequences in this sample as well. Written as DNA, the CDR3 is TGTGCCAGCAGGAGGACAGGGGGAAATTCACCCCTCCACTTT. It encodes CASRRTGGNSPLHF. This rearrangement joins TRBV27 to TRBJ1-6, with TRBD1 matching over 10 bases. Germline V gives CDR1 MNHEY, CDR2 SMNVEV (reference sequence). The CDR3 sequence is 14 residues long. With V trimmed by 6 bases and J by 7 bases, 3 bases remained unmatched.

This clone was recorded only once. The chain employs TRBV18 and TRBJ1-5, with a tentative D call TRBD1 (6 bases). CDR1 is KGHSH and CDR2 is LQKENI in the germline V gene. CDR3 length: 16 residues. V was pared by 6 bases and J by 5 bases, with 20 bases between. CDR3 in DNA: TGTGCCAGCTCGTATTCAGGGGAGATCGAGGATCAGCCCCAGCATTTT. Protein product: CASSYSGEIEDQPQHF. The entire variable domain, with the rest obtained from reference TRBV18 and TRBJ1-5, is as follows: NAGVMQNPRHLVRRRGQEARLRCSPMKGHSHVYWYRQLPEEGLKFMVYLQKENIIDESGMPKERFSAEFPKEGPSILRIQQVVRGDSAAYFCASSYSGEIEDQPQHFGDGTRLSIL.

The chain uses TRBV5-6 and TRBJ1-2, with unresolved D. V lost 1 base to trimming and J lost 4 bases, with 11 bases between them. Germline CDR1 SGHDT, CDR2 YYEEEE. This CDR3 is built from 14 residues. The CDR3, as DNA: TGTGCCAGCAGCTTGCGGGAAGACATCTATGGCTACACCTTC. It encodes CASSLREDIYGYTF.

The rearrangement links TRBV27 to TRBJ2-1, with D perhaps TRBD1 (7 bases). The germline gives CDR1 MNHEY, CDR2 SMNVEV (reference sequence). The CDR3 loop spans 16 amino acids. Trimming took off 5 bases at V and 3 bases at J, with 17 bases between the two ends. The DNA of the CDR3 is TGTGCCAGCAGTAATTTTTACAGGGGAGGCTACAATGAGCAGTTCTTC. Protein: CASSNFYRGGYNEQFF.

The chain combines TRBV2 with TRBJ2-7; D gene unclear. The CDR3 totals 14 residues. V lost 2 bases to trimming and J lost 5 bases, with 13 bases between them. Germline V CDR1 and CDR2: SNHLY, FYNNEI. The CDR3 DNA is TGTGCCAGCAGTGAACCCAAAAGTGACGACGAGCAGTACTTC. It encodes CASSEPKSDDEQYF.

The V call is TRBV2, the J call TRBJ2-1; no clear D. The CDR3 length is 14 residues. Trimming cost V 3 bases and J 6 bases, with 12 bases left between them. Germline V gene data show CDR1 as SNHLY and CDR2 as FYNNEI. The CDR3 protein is CASSDGQSSNEQFF. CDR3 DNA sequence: TGTGCCAGCAGTGACGGTCAGAGCAGCAATGAGCAGTTCTTC.

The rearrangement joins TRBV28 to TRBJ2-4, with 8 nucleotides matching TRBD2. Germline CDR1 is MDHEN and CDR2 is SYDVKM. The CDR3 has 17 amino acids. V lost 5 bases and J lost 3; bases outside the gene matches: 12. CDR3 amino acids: CASSPLLAGSDKNIQYF. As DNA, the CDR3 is TGTGCCAGCAGTCCCCTTTTAGCGGGGTCGGACAAAAACATTCAGTACTTC.

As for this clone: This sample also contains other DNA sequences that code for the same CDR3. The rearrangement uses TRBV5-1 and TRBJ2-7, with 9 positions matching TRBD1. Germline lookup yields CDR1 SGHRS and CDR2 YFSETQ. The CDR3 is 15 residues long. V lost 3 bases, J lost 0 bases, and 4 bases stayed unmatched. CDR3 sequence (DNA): TGCGCCAGCAGCTGGGGACAGGGACTCTCCTACGAGCAGTACTTC. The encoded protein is CASSWGQGLSYEQYF.

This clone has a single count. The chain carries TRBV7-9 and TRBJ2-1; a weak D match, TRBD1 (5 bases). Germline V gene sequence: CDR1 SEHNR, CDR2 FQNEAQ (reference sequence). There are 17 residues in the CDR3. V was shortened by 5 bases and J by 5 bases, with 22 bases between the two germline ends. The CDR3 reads CASSHPEPGIPNNEQFF. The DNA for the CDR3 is TGTGCCAGCAGCCACCCTGAGCCAGGGATCCCTAACAATGAGCAGTTCTTC.

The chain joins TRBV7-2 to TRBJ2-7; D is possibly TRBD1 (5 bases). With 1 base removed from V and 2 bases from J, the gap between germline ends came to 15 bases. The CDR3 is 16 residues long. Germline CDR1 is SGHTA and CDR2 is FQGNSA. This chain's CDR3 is CASSLGGSASTYEQYF. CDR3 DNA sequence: TGTGCCAGCAGCTTAGGGGGCTCCGCCAGCACCTACGAGCAGTACTTC.